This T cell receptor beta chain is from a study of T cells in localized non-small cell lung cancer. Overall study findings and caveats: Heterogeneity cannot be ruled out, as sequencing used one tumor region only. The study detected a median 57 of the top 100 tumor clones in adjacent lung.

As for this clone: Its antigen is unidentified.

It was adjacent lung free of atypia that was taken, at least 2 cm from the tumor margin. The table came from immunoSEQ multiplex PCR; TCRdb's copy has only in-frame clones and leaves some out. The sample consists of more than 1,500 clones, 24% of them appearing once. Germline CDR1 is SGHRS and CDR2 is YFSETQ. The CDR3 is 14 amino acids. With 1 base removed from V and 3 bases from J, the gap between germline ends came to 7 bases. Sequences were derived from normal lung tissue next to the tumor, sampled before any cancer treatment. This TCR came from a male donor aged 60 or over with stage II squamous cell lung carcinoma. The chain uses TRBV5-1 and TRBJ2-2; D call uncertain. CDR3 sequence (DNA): TGCGCCAGCAGCTTGTCCCCGTACACCGGGGAGCTGTTTTTT. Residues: CASSLSPYTGELFF.